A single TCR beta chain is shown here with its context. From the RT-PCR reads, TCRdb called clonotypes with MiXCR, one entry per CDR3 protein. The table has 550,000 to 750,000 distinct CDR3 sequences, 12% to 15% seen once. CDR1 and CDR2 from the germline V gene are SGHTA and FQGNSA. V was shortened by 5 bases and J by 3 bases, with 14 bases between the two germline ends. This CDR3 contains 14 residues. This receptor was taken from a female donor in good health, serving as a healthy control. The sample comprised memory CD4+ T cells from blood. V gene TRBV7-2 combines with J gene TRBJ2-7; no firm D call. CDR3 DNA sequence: TGTGCCAGCAGCCGGAACAGCTTTCACTACGAGCAGTACTTC. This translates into CASSRNSFHYEQYF.